This TCR beta chain was identified in a study of blood T cell repertoires in COVID-19. Background on the study: Acute-phase and convalescent COVID-19 samples originated in the United States, Italy and Spain. In each case, the material was cDNA or gDNA derived from T cells, B-cell-depleted T cells, or PBMCs.

Original processing methods: Reference gene primer amplification gave estimated nucleated cell counts. The method was immunoSEQ multiplex PCR; TCRdb's version includes in-frame clones alone and lacks a portion of them. The V and J calls and clone size are taken from that table; D and trimming were inferred from the DNA. The sample includes some 140,000 clones, about 89% seen only once; the top ten take approximately 0.55%. Germline V gene sequence: CDR1 SGHRS, CDR2 YFSETQ. Trimming removed 5 bases at V and 1 base at J, with 18 bases between. This CDR3 region has 17 residues. Material for sequencing was peripheral blood. This TCR was sampled from a man over 45 with acute or convalescent COVID-19. The chain has TRBV5-1 and TRBJ2-2, with D perhaps matching TRBD1 (6 bases). CDR3 region: CASSPYFTTGNTGELFF. CDR3 in DNA: TGCGCCAGCAGTCCATACTTCACGACAGGGAACACCGGGGAGCTGTTTTTT.